A single sample is the source of the 14 T cell receptor beta chains below, sequenced in a study of OX40 agonist ivuxolimab in advanced cancers. Assay used: immunoSEQ multiplex PCR; TCRdb lists only in-frame clones, some missing. The repertoire consists of some 77,000 clones, with 80% to 95% occurring once and the leading ten covering about 0.32%. The sample in question was CD4+ or CD8+ T cells sorted from blood, obtained in a trial of the OX40 agonist ivuxolimab. The source is an adult with an advanced solid tumor such as melanoma, head and neck, liver or kidney cancer.

This chain uses TRBV14 with TRBJ2-1; perhaps TRBD2 as D (5 bases). The CDR3 loop spans 17 amino acids. V lost 0 bases, J lost 2 bases, and 14 bases lay in between. Germline values: CDR1 SGHDN, CDR2 FVKESK. DNA for the CDR3: TGTGCCAGCAGCCAAGATCGGGGTCGAAGAGCCTACAATGAGCAGTTCTTC. Translated, it gives CASSQDRGRRAYNEQFF. Together with reference TRBV14 and TRBJ2-1, the CDR3 gives the full variable domain: EAGVTQFPSHSVIEKGQTVTLRCDPISGHDNLYWYRRVMGKEIKFLLHFVKESKQDESGMPNNRFLAERTGGTYSTLKVQPAELEDSGVYFCASSQDRGRRAYNEQFFGPGTRLTVL.

The chain employs TRBV9 and TRBJ2-5; 8 nucleotides line up with TRBD2. V trimming: 7 bases; J trimming: 1 base; junction bases outside the gene matches: 9. The CDR3 runs 15 residues. The germline gives CDR1 SGDLS, CDR2 YYNGEE. The CDR3 region is CASGGLAGFQETQYF. CDR3 DNA: TGTGCCAGCGGGGGGCTAGCGGGCTTCCAAGAGACCCAGTACTTC. Together with reference TRBV9 and TRBJ2-5, the CDR3 gives the full variable domain: DSGVTQTPKHLITATGQRVTLRCSPRSGDLSVYWYQQSLDQGLQFLIQYYNGEERAKGNILERFSAQQFPDLHSELNLSSLELGDSALYFCASGGLAGFQETQYFGPGTRLLVL.

This clone was observed once. This chain joins TRBV5-1 and TRBJ2-5, with 8 bases matching TRBD2. Germline CDR1 reads SGHRS; CDR2 reads YFSETQ. The CDR3 covers 17 residues. The V and J ends lost 1 base and 2 bases, in that order; junction bases with no gene match: 10. CDR3 residues: CASSLTGSSGSQETQYF. CDR3 bases: TGCGCCAGCAGCTTGACTGGGTCTAGCGGGTCGCAAGAGACCCAGTACTTC.

This sequence joins TRBV27 and TRBJ2-7; 7 bases agree with TRBD2. There are 13 residues in the CDR3. CDR1 is MNHEY and CDR2 is SMNVEV in the germline V gene (reference sequence). Trimming cost V 8 bases and J 3 bases; bases outside gene matches: 7. CDR3 nucleotides: TGTGCCAGCCGCTCCGCGGGGGACTACGAGCAGTACTTC. It translates to CASRSAGDYEQYF.

The CDR3 spells CASSSLARGGNQPQHF. In DNA form, the CDR3 reads TGTGCCAGCAGTTCCTTGGCTCGGGGCGGCAATCAGCCCCAGCATTTT. The J gene is TRBJ1-5, the V gene TRBV28; a weak D match, TRBD1 (5 bases). This CDR3 has 16 residues. V was shortened by 4 bases and J by 2 bases, with 15 bases between the two germline ends. CDR1 is MDHEN and CDR2 is SYDVKM in the germline V gene.

The chain combines TRBV11-2 with TRBJ1-1, with D unclear. Germline CDR1 is SGHAT and CDR2 is FQNNGV. V lost 1 base, J lost 7 bases, and 19 bases lay in between. The CDR3 extends over 16 amino acids. Written as DNA, the CDR3 is TGTGCCAGCAGCTTAGGACTCATCATGAACAAGGTTGAAGCTTTCTTT. Translated: CASSLGLIMNKVEAFF. The full variable domain, its missing parts supplied by reference TRBV11-2 and TRBJ1-1, is EAGVAQSPRYKIIEKRQSVAFWCNPISGHATLYWYQQILGQGPKLLIQFQNNGVVDDSQLPKDRFSAERLKGVDSTLKIQPAKLEDSAVYLCASSLGLIMNKVEAFFGQGTRLTVV.

The J gene is TRBJ1-1, the V gene TRBV7-6; 8 bases are a match to TRBD1. The ends lost 4 bases at V and 10 bases at J; junction bases unmatched: 11. The CDR3 is 14 amino acids. Looked up from germline, CDR1 is SGHVS and CDR2 is FNYEAQ. CDR3 region: CASSSQPQGVGAFF. In DNA form, the CDR3 reads TGTGCCAGCAGCTCACAACCACAGGGGGTGGGAGCTTTCTTT. The full variable domain, rest sourced from reference TRBV7-6 and TRBJ1-1, is GAGVSQSPRYKVTKRGQDVALRCDPISGHVSLYWYRQALGQGPEFLTYFNYEAQQDKSGLPNDRFSAERPEGSISTLTIQRTEQRDSAMYRCASSSQPQGVGAFFGQGTRLTVV.

This clone was recorded once. This rearrangement joins TRBV11-3 to TRBJ2-2; no firm D call. This CDR3 is built from 12 residues. With 5 bases removed from V and 7 bases from J, the gap between germline ends came to 8 bases. The germline V gene has CDR1 SGHNT and CDR2 YENEEA. The CDR3 reads CASSPVGGELFF. CDR3 DNA sequence: TGTGCCAGCAGCCCGGTGGGCGGGGAGCTGTTTTTT.

The genes are TRBV28 and TRBJ2-7; D may be TRBD2 (5 bases). Germline-derived CDR1 and CDR2 are MDHEN and SYDVKM. Trimming pared 5 bases from V and 4 bases from J, leaving 15 bases between. There are 14 residues in the CDR3. Here the CDR3 reads CASSTPSGDYEQYF. Written as DNA, the CDR3 is TGTGCCAGCAGTACTCCCTCCGGGGATTACGAGCAGTACTTC.

The rearrangement joins TRBV27 to TRBJ2-1; 8 nucleotides align to TRBD2. Germline V gene data show CDR1 as MNHEY and CDR2 as SMNVEV (reference sequence). CDR3 length: 16 amino acids. V lost 6 bases, J lost 9 bases, and 16 bases stayed unmatched. CDR3 region: CASRTPSSGRWSEQFF. The CDR3, as DNA: TGTGCCAGCAGAACACCCTCTAGCGGGCGATGGAGTGAGCAGTTCTTC.

As for this clone: One end of the junction varies from germline; a read error may be responsible. V gene TRBV10-3 combines with J gene TRBJ1-3, with a possible D match to TRBD1 (6 bases). Germline CDR1 reads ENHRY; CDR2 reads SYGVKD. This CDR3 region has 14 residues. CDR3 DNA: TGTGCCATCAGACAGGGTTTGTCTGGAAACACCGTATATTTT. Its translation: CAIRQGLSGNTVYF.

The V gene is TRBV18, the J gene TRBJ2-1; D might be TRBD2 (5 bases). The CDR3 covers 15 residues. Germline CDR1 is KGHSH and CDR2 is LQKENI. Trimming removed 3 bases from V and 4 bases from J, with 13 bases in between. Written as DNA, the CDR3 is TGTGCCAGCTCACCCCTTACCGGGGAGTACAATGAGCAGTTCTTC. Residues: CASSPLTGEYNEQFF.

V gene TRBV19 combines with J gene TRBJ1-4, with a weak D call TRBD1 (5 bases). This CDR3 comprises 13 residues. Germline CDR1 reads LNHDA; CDR2 reads SQIVND (reference sequence). V was pared by 5 bases and J by 7 bases, with 11 bases between. The CDR3 is CASSLVGGEKLFF. The CDR3 DNA is TGTGCCAGTAGTTTGGTCGGGGGTGAAAAACTGTTTTTT.

V is TRBV6-5 and J is TRBJ2-7, with 11 bases that match TRBD1. CDR3 length equals 15 residues. Losses at the gene ends were 0 bases for V and 4 bases for J; bases not matched to a gene: 2. Germline CDR1 MNHEY, CDR2 SVGAGI. The CDR3 DNA reads TGTGCCAGCAGTTACTCAGGGGACAGGGGGTACGAGCAGTACTTC. This translates into CASSYSGDRGYEQYF.